Sequencing of this TCR beta chain was carried out in a study of blood T cell repertoires in COVID-19. Overall study context: Acute-phase and convalescent COVID-19 samples originated in the United States, Italy and Spain. In each case, the material was cDNA or gDNA derived from T cells, B-cell-depleted T cells, or PBMCs.

Study processing details: Estimation of nucleated cell counts relied on the amplification of reference gene primers. TCRdb's table, derived via immunoSEQ multiplex PCR, lists solely in-frame clones and lacks some. V and J calls and clone size are as listed in that table; D and trimming were resolved from the DNA. The table records 80,000 to 95,000 clones, 80% of them present only once. CDR3 size: 11 residues. Looked up from germline, CDR1 is MNHEY and CDR2 is SMNVEV (reference sequence). As to this clone: The germline gene is not matched at one end of the junction; a read error may be the cause.

Sequencing input: peripheral blood. The TCR originated in a woman of 80 years or more with active or convalescent COVID-19. The V call is TRBV27, the J call TRBJ2-2; 7 nucleotides line up with TRBD1. CDR3 DNA: TGTGCCAGCAGGTACCGGGACAGTAGGGTTTTT. Encoded protein: CASRYRDSRVF.